Each of the 13 T cell receptor beta chains below was sequenced from the same sample in a study of blood T cell repertoires in COVID-19. Profiled with immunoSEQ multiplex PCR; TCRdb holds only in-frame clones, not every one. The data contain 100,000 to 150,000 clones, 80% to 90% of them singletons. The sample was peripheral blood. Every receptor here comes from a man aged 50-59 years with active COVID-19.

DNA for the CDR3: TGTGCCATCAGTGTACAGGGGGCGTTTGCTGAAGCTTTCTTT. Amino acids: CAISVQGAFAEAFF. V and J are TRBV10-3 and TRBJ1-1; 9 nucleotides align to TRBD1. The V segment lost 4 bases and the J segment 6 bases; nucleotides outside the gene matches: 6. The CDR3 extends over 14 amino acids. Germline V CDR1 and CDR2: ENHRY, SYGVKD.

The rearrangement links TRBV5-1 to TRBJ1-3, with a tentative D call TRBD1 (5 bases). The CDR3 contains 19 residues. The germline CDR1 and CDR2 sequences are SGHRS and YFSETQ. V was shortened by 3 bases and J by 1 base, with 23 bases between the two germline ends. CDR3 region: CASSSEGFVGSLSGNTIYF. The CDR3 DNA sequence: TGCGCCAGCAGCTCGGAGGGGTTTGTCGGCTCGTTATCTGGAAACACCATATATTTT.

This clone was picked up a small number of times. The rearrangement links TRBV5-1 to TRBJ2-1; TRBD2 agrees at 12 bases. With V trimmed by 4 bases and J by 4 bases, 9 bases remained unmatched. The CDR3 totals 17 residues. CDR1 is SGHRS, CDR2 YFSETQ, per germline. The DNA for the CDR3 is TGCGCCAGCAGCCCCGGACTAGCGGGGAGTTTTTACAATGAGCAGTTCTTC. This gives the protein CASSPGLAGSFYNEQFF.

The chain joins TRBV9 to TRBJ2-7; 7 positions match TRBD2. Germline V CDR1 and CDR2: SGDLS, YYNGEE. The J segment lost 2 bases and the V segment lost 4 bases, leaving 12 bases of the junction unmatched. The length of the CDR3 is 16 residues. For the CDR3, the DNA is TGTGCCAGCAGCCTGGGAGGGGACGCAGGAACCTACGAGCAGTACTTC. Translation: CASSLGGDAGTYEQYF.

The rearrangement joins TRBV4-1 to TRBJ1-1; TRBD1 agrees at 9 bases. The CDR3 is made up of 16 amino acids. Trimming cost V 2 bases and J 5 bases; bases outside gene matches: 9. Germline V CDR1 and CDR2: MGHRA, YSYEKL. The CDR3: CASSQTRTGERTEAFF. DNA for the CDR3: TGCGCCAGCAGCCAAACCCGGACAGGGGAGCGGACTGAAGCTTTCTTT.

The J gene is TRBJ2-7, the V gene TRBV18; 8 nucleotides agree with TRBD1. Germline-derived CDR1 and CDR2 are KGHSH and LQKENI. V lost 4 bases, J lost 1 base, and 9 bases stayed unmatched. The CDR3 loop spans 16 amino acids. CDR3 protein: CASSQGTGSLSYEQYF. The CDR3 DNA follows: TGTGCCAGCTCACAGGGGACAGGCTCTTTATCCTACGAGCAGTACTTC. Filled out from reference TRBV18 and TRBJ2-7, the complete variable domain reads NAGVMQNPRHLVRRRGQEARLRCSPMKGHSHVYWYRQLPEEGLKFMVYLQKENIIDESGMPKERFSAEFPKEGPSILRIQQVVRGDSAAYFCASSQGTGSLSYEQYFGPGTRLTVT.

The chain employs TRBV19 and TRBJ1-1, with D possibly matching TRBD1 (6 bases). Trimming removed 5 bases from V and 5 bases from J, with 18 bases in between. CDR1 LNHDA and CDR2 SQIVND come from the germline V gene (reference sequence). The CDR3 extends over 15 amino acids. This CDR3 reads CASSRPSTGDTEAFF. CDR3 coding DNA: TGTGCCAGTAGTCGACCATCGACAGGCGATACTGAAGCTTTCTTT.

This chain joins TRBV7-9 and TRBJ1-2; D ambiguous. From germline, CDR1 is SEHNR and CDR2 FQNEAQ (reference sequence). The CDR3 has 14 residues. The germline V and J ends were trimmed by 4 bases and 6 bases, with 15 bases remaining between them. As DNA, the CDR3 is TGTGCCAGCAGCTATGTCAGTCTTATCGATGGCTACACCTTC. Its protein product is CASSYVSLIDGYTF.

The chain has TRBV9 and TRBJ2-2, with TRBD1 identical over 8 bases. With V trimmed by 3 bases and J by 7 bases, 11 bases remained unmatched. The CDR3 loop spans 16 amino acids. Germline loops: CDR1 SGDLS, CDR2 YYNGEE. In DNA form, the CDR3 reads TGTGCCAGCAGCGCCGGGCCCCAGGGGGCGGGCGGGGAGCTGTTTTTT. It codes for CASSAGPQGAGGELFF.

In the case of this clone: A read error may produce the germline difference seen at one junction end. The genes are TRBV4-1 and TRBJ2-1; 10 bases match TRBD2. The CDR3 is 14 residues long. The germline V gene encodes CDR1 MGHRA and CDR2 YSYEKL. The DNA for the CDR3 is TGCGCCAGCAGGCAAGCGGGGGGGCCGTATGAGCAGTTCTTC. Its translation is CASRQAGGPYEQFF.

The chain is built from TRBV18 and TRBJ1-4; no reliable D call. V was shortened by 3 bases and J by 4 bases, with 18 bases between the two germline ends. This CDR3 has 17 residues. Germline lookup yields CDR1 KGHSH and CDR2 LQKENI. CDR3 sequence (DNA): TGTGCCAGCTCACCGAACGGCAGACTACTCGATAATGAAAAACTGTTTTTT. Translated: CASSPNGRLLDNEKLFF.

This rearrangement joins TRBV2 to TRBJ1-1; 8 bases are shared with TRBD1. V gave up 6 bases and J gave up 2 bases; unmatched junction bases: 5. Per the germline V gene, CDR1 is SNHLY and CDR2 is FYNNEI. CDR3 length: 14 amino acids. CDR3 region: CASRWDRTNTEAFF. In DNA, the CDR3 is TGTGCCAGCAGGTGGGACAGGACAAACACTGAAGCTTTCTTT.

The V and J genes are TRBV11-2 and TRBJ2-2, with D uncertain. Germline CDR1 SGHAT, CDR2 FQNNGV. CDR3 length: 14 amino acids. Trimming cost V 0 bases and J 7 bases, with 9 bases left between them. The CDR3 is CASSLEGTVGELFF. For the CDR3, the DNA is TGTGCCAGCAGCTTAGAGGGCACAGTCGGGGAGCTGTTTTTT.